Sequencing of this T cell receptor (beta chain) was carried out in a study of T cell repertoires in cytomegalovirus infection. Study-level findings and limits: There were carriers of CMV plus the relevant HLA, and cumulative public TCR beta family frequency identified them. The ex vivo response showed dominance by HLA-C-restricted CMV-specific TCR beta clonotypes.

Details on this clonotype: Its antigen is not identified.

A single record per CDR3 protein comes from TCRdb applying MiXCR to the reads. The sample has some 62,000 distinct CDR3 sequences; 20% to 25% are singletons. Germline CDR1 LNHDA, CDR2 SQIVND (reference sequence). Trimming shortened V by 1 base and J by 2 bases, and 11 bases separated the two germline ends. The CDR3 sequence is 16 residues long. V gene TRBV19 combines with J gene TRBJ2-2; TRBD2 might be the D (6 bases). The origin of this receptor is a human donor in good health (CMV status not recorded). Some clones in this sample may be carry-over from other donors' samples. Sequenced material: CD8+ T cells from cultured PBMCs, taken from culture after CMV antigen stimulation. CDR3 in amino acids: CASSIVGEDNTGELFF. The CDR3 region has the DNA TGTGCCAGTAGTATAGTAGGGGAGGATAACACCGGGGAGCTGTTTTTT.